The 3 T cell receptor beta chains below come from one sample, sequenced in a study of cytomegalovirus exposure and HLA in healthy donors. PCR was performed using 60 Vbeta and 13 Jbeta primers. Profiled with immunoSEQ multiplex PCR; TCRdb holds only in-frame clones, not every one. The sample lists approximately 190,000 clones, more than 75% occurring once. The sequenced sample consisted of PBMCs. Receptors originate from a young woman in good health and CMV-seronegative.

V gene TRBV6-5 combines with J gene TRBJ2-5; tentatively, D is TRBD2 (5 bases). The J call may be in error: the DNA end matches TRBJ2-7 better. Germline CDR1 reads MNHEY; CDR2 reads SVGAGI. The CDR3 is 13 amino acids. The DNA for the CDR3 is TGTGCCAGCAGGCCTACTCTAGCATACGAGCAGTACTTC. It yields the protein CASRPTLAYEQYF.

In DNA, the CDR3 is TGTGCCAGCAGCGTAGTACCAACAGGGTTGGGGGTCATGAACACTGAAGCTTTCTTT. It translates to CASSVVPTGLGVMNTEAFF. The chain uses TRBV9 and TRBJ1-1; D may be TRBD1 (6 bases). The CDR3 totals 19 residues. CDR1 is SGDLS, CDR2 YYNGEE, per germline. Deletions cut 0 bases from V and 0 bases from J, with 21 bases between.

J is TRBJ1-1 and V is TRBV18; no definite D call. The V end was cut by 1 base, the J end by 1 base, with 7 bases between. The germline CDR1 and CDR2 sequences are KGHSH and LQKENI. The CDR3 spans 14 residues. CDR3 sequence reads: CASSPLEANTEAFF. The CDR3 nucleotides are TGTGCCAGCTCACCACTCGAGGCGAACACTGAAGCTTTCTTT. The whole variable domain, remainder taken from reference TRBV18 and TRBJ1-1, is NAGVMQNPRHLVRRRGQEARLRCSPMKGHSHVYWYRQLPEEGLKFMVYLQKENIIDESGMPKERFSAEFPKEGPSILRIQQVVRGDSAAYFCASSPLEANTEAFFGQGTRLTVV.